Listed here are 17 T cell receptor beta chains from one sample, sequenced in a study of response to subunit inactivated influenza vaccine. TCRdb reprocessed the RT-PCR reads via MiXCR and lists one record per CDR3 protein. The data show a few hundred thousand distinct CDR3 sequences, approximately 14% seen once. Here the sequenced sample was PBMCs from blood, taken 11 to 12 days after vaccination. The receptors derive from a man between 45 and 60 years old who received an inactivated influenza vaccine.

This clonotype appeared many times. The chain couples TRBV29-1 to TRBJ2-1; D might be TRBD2 (5 bases). The V gene's germline CDR1 is SQVTM and CDR2 ANQGSEA. The CDR3 has 11 residues. The ends were cut back, 5 bases at V and 9 bases at J, with 11 bases in the middle. CDR3 in amino acids: CSVLAGIEQFF. CDR3 sequence (DNA): TGCAGCGTTTTAGCCGGGATTGAGCAGTTCTTC.

The chain joins TRBV6-2 or TRBV6-3 to TRBJ1-5; D may be TRBD1 (5 bases). The CDR3 contains 18 residues. The V gene lost 2 bases and the J gene lost 0 bases, with 17 bases spanning the gap. Germline V lookup: CDR1 MNHEY, CDR2 SVGEGT. The DNA of the CDR3 is TGTGCCAGCAGTTACCCCGCGACAGTGACCTATAGCAATCAGCCCCAGCATTTT. Translated, it gives CASSYPATVTYSNQPQHF.

The chain recombines TRBV6-5 with TRBJ1-5; TRBD1 is a possible D gene (6 bases). Looked up from germline, CDR1 is MNHEY and CDR2 is SVGAGI. V shed 4 bases and J shed 5 bases, with 12 bases lying between them. This CDR3 is 14 amino acids long. The CDR3 here is CASSWSGADQPQHF. CDR3 bases: TGTGCCAGCAGTTGGTCAGGGGCGGATCAGCCCCAGCATTTT.

The chain uses TRBV2 and TRBJ2-5; 8 bases are a match to TRBD1. J was trimmed by 1 base and V by 1 base; bases with no gene match: 5. The CDR3 totals 16 residues. CDR1 and CDR2 (germline): SNHLY, FYNNEI. This CDR3 reads CASSEGRQGPQETQYF. The CDR3 coding sequence is TGTGCCAGCAGTGAAGGGAGACAGGGGCCCCAAGAGACCCAGTACTTC.

This clonotype has a handful of counts. V usage is TRBV7-2 and J usage is TRBJ2-5; 8 nucleotides match TRBD1. The CDR3 is made up of 18 amino acids. V was clipped by 2 bases and J by 0 bases; unmatched bases: 11. Germline V lookup: CDR1 SGHTA, CDR2 FQGNSA. CDR3 sequence (DNA): TGTGCCAGCAGCTTACCGGGGGACAGGTTCAAAAACCAAGAGACCCAGTACTTC. Translated: CASSLPGDRFKNQETQYF.

The chain combines TRBV20-1 with TRBJ2-7; 9 nucleotides align to TRBD2. Trimming at V came to 4 bases and at J to 7 bases, leaving 11 bases not matched to a gene. The CDR3 runs 14 residues. Germline V gene data show CDR1 as DFQATT and CDR2 as SNEGSKA (reference sequence). The DNA of the CDR3 is TGCAGTGCTAACGGCCTAGCGGGGACCCGGGAGCAGTACTTC. Protein: CSANGLAGTREQYF.

The rearrangement joins TRBV7-2 to TRBJ2-3, with 7 bases fitting TRBD2. The CDR3 runs 16 residues. Germline assignment: CDR1 SGHTA and CDR2 FQGNSA. V was clipped by 1 base and J by 0 bases; unmatched bases: 4. The chain's CDR3 is CASSLVGGRSTDTQYF. The CDR3 nucleotides are TGTGCCAGCAGCTTAGTTGGCGGGAGAAGCACAGATACGCAGTATTTT.

There are many counts of this clonotype. This rearrangement joins TRBV7-2 to TRBJ2-1, with no clear D. Trimming stripped 4 bases from V and 5 bases from J, with 12 bases between. CDR1 is SGHTA and CDR2 is FQGNSA in the germline V gene. The CDR3 extends over 14 amino acids. In nucleotides, the CDR3 is TGTGCCAGCAGCTCCGGGCCGGGTCACAATGAGCAGTTCTTC. Amino acids: CASSSGPGHNEQFF. The variable domain in full, completed from reference TRBV7-2 and TRBJ2-1, reads GAGVSQSPSNKVTEKGKDVELRCDPISGHTALYWYRQSLGQGLEFLIYFQGNSAPDKSGLPSDRFSAERTGGSVSTLTIQRTQQEDSAVYLCASSSGPGHNEQFFGPGTRLTVL.

The chain recombines TRBV7-2 with TRBJ2-7; TRBD2 matches 7 bases. V gave up 2 bases and J gave up 7 bases; unmatched junction bases: 14. CDR3 length: 16 amino acids. The V gene's germline CDR1 is SGHTA and CDR2 FQGNSA. Written as DNA, the CDR3 is TGTGCCAGCAGCTTATGGGGTGGGAGGGCAGAGATGGAGCAGTACTTC. Translating gives CASSLWGGRAEMEQYF. The whole variable domain, remainder taken from reference TRBV7-2 and TRBJ2-7, is GAGVSQSPSNKVTEKGKDVELRCDPISGHTALYWYRQSLGQGLEFLIYFQGNSAPDKSGLPSDRFSAERTGGSVSTLTIQRTQQEDSAVYLCASSLWGGRAEMEQYFGPGTRLTVT.

The chain carries TRBV6-2 or TRBV6-3 and TRBJ1-5; D is ambiguous. The V end lost 6 bases, the J end lost 9 bases, and 15 bases lay between the germline ends. This CDR3 contains 13 residues. Looked up from germline, CDR1 is MNHEY and CDR2 is SVGEGT. CDR3 in DNA: TGTGCCAGCAGATTTGCAGGTGAGGGGCCCCAGCATTTT. The encoded protein is CASRFAGEGPQHF.

The genes are TRBV5-1 and TRBJ2-3, with 12 nucleotides matching TRBD1. Per germline, CDR1 SGHRS and CDR2 YFSETQ. The V segment lost 3 bases and the J segment 6 bases; nucleotides outside the gene matches: 8. There are 16 residues in the CDR3. CDR3 sequence: CASSSTGTGGGDTQYF. In nucleotides, the CDR3 is TGCGCCAGCAGCTCAACCGGGACAGGGGGCGGCGATACGCAGTATTTT. Drawing the rest from reference TRBV5-1 and TRBJ2-3, the complete variable domain is KAGVTQTPRYLIKTRGQQVTLSCSPISGHRSVSWYQQTPGQGLQFLFEYFSETQRNKGNFPGRFSGRQFSNSRSEMNVSTLELGDSALYLCASSSTGTGGGDTQYFGPGTRLTVL.

This clonotype was counted ten times or more. This chain links TRBV7-9 with TRBJ2-1; 8 nucleotides agree with TRBD2. The CDR3 consists of 15 residues. The V segment lost 3 bases and the J segment 5 bases; nucleotides outside the gene matches: 6. Germline values: CDR1 SEHNR, CDR2 FQNEAQ (reference sequence). CDR3 region: CASSLGTRIDNEQFF. CDR3 DNA sequence: TGTGCCAGCAGCTTGGGGACTAGGATCGACAATGAGCAGTTCTTC.

This clonotype was observed many times. This chain joins TRBV29-1 and TRBJ2-3, with TRBD1 matching 12 bases. The trim removed 8 bases at V and 4 bases at J, leaving 7 bases unmatched. The length of the CDR3 is 14 residues. Germline CDR1 reads SQVTM; CDR2 reads ANQGSEA. CDR3 amino acids: CSSWDRGRADTQYF. For the CDR3, the DNA is TGCAGCTCCTGGGACAGGGGGCGAGCAGATACGCAGTATTTT.

This clonotype has just a few counts. The CDR3 DNA reads as TGTGCCATCAGTGGAGCGGGGGGGCCGAAGACCCAGTACTTC. Amino acids: CAISGAGGPKTQYF. The gene calls are TRBV10-3 and TRBJ2-5; 10 bases line up with TRBD2. J gave up 6 bases and V 4 bases, and 5 bases lay outside the gene matches. The CDR3 covers 14 residues. The germline gives CDR1 ENHRY, CDR2 SYGVKD.

The rearrangement links TRBV6-2 or TRBV6-3 to TRBJ2-7; TRBD2 aligns across 11 bases. Per germline, CDR1 MNHEY and CDR2 SVGEGT. The CDR3 runs 15 residues. With 5 bases clipped from V and 3 bases from J, the junction kept 6 bases outside the gene matches. Here the CDR3 reads CASSGGLAGIYEQYF. For the CDR3, the DNA is TGTGCCAGCAGTGGTGGACTAGCGGGCATCTACGAGCAGTACTTC.

The chain couples TRBV6-1 to TRBJ1-1; TRBD1 matches at 7 bases. The germline V gene has CDR1 MNHNS and CDR2 SASEGT. This CDR3 comprises 13 residues. V dropped 8 bases and J dropped 4; count of bases not matched to a gene: 7. CDR3 in amino acids: CASFWDSSTEAFF. CDR3 nucleotides: TGTGCCAGCTTCTGGGACAGTTCCACTGAAGCTTTCTTT.

The chain is built from TRBV19 and TRBJ2-3; TRBD2 aligns across 11 bases. The ends lost 5 bases at V and 5 bases at J; junction bases unmatched: 9. Germline V CDR1 and CDR2: LNHDA, SQIVND (reference sequence). This CDR3 region has 16 residues. CDR3 coding DNA: TGTGCCAGTAGTCGATCACTAGCGGGAGCCGGAGATACGCAGTATTTT. Protein: CASSRSLAGAGDTQYF.